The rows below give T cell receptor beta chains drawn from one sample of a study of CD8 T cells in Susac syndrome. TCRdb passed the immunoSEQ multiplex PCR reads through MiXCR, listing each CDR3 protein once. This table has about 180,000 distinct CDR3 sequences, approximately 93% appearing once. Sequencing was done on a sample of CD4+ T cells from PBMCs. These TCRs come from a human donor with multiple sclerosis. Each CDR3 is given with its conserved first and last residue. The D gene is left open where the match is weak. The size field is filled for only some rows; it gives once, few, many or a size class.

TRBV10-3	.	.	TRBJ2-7	TGTGCCATCAGTGAGTCGCTAGGTCTCTACGAGCAGTACTTC	CAISESLGLYEQYF
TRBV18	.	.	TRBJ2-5	TGTGCCAGCTCAACGACAGTACGGGAGACCCAGTACTTC	CASSTTVRETQYF
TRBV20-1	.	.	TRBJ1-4	TGCAGTGCTACACATGCTTCAACTAATGAAAAACTGTTTTTT	CSATHASTNEKLFF
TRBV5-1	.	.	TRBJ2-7	TGCGCCAGCAGCTTGGACCCCAACTCCTACGAGCAGTACTTC	CASSLDPNSYEQYF
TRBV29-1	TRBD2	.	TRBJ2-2	TGCAGCGTGATGAGGACTAGCGGGCCTTCCCACACCGGGGAGCTGTTTTTT	CSVMRTSGPSHTGELFF
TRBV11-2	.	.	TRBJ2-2	TGTGCCAGCAGCTTAGTTCAAGGACCGGGGGTCACCGGGGAGCTGTTTTTT	CASSLVQGPGVTGELFF
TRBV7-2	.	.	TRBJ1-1	TGTGCCGGTCTGACTCTATTGGACACTGAAGCTTTCTTT	CAGLTLLDTEAFF
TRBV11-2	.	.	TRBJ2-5	TGTGCCAGCAGCTTCGACCCCCAAGAGACCCAGTACTTC	CASSFDPQETQYF
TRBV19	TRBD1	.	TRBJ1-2	TGTGCCAGTTCGGACTACAGGGGAAGCTATGGCTACACCTTC	CASSDYRGSYGYTF
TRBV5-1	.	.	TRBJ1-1	TGCGCCAGCAGCTTGGAACAGTTAAACACTGAAGCTTTCTTT	CASSLEQLNTEAFF
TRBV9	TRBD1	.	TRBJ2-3	TGTGCCAGCAGCGCCGGACAGGGGAAGTCAGATACGCAGTATTTT	CASSAGQGKSDTQYF
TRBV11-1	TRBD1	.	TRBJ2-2	TGTGCCAGCAGCCCCGGGACAGGGGGCAGCACCGGGGAGCTGTTTTTT	CASSPGTGGSTGELFF
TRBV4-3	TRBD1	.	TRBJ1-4	TGCGCCAGCAGCCAAGGGAATTCACAGGGGTTTAATGAAAAACTGTTTTTT	CASSQGNSQGFNEKLFF
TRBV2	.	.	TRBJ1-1	TGTGCCAGCAGTGAATCCCAACAGGGACCGAAAAACACTGAAGCTTTCTTT	CASSESQQGPKNTEAFF
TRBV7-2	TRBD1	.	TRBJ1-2	TGTGCCAGCAGGTTGGACAGGAACTATGGCTACACCTTC	CASRLDRNYGYTF
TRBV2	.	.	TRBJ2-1	TGTGCCAGCAGTGTGGAACATGAGCAGTTCTTC	CASSVEHEQFF
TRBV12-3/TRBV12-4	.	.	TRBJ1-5	TGTGCCAGCAGTTTAGCGGGTTCCAGGCCCAATCAGCCCCAGCATTTT	CASSLAGSRPNQPQHF
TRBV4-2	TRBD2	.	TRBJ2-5	TGTGCCAGCAGCCAGGGGACTAGCGAGGAAGAGACCCAGTACTTC	CASSQGTSEEETQYF
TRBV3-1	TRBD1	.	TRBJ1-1	TGTGCCAGCAGCCGACAGGGGGCTTACACTGAAGCTTTCTTT	CASSRQGAYTEAFF
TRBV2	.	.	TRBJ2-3	TGTGCCAGCAGGAGGGAGGAAGGGACGAATACGCAGTATTTT	CASRREEGTNTQYF
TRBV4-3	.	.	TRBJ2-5	TGCGCCAGCAGCCAAAACCCCAGTTCAGAGACCCAGTACTTC	CASSQNPSSETQYF
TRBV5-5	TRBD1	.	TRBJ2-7	TGTGCCAGCAGCCGGGATGGGACAGGACTCTACGAGCAGTACTTC	CASSRDGTGLYEQYF
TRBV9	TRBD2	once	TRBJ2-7	TGTGCCAGCAGCCCCCGTAGCGGGGGGCCGACCTACGAGCAGTACTTC	CASSPRSGGPTYEQYF
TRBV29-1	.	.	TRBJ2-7	TGCAGCGTCGACATAGGGGGGGACGGGACCTACGAGCAGTACTTC	CSVDIGGDGTYEQYF
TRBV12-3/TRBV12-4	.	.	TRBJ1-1	TGTGCCAGCAGTCTACAGGGAAGACCTAAAGCTTTCTTT	CASSLQGRPKAFF
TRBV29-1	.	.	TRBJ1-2	TGCAGCGTTGATTACAGTAACTATGGCTACACCTTC	CSVDYSNYGYTF
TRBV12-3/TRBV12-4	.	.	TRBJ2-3	TGTGCCAGCAGACAGGGGGGGACGCAGTACTTT	CASRQGGTQYF
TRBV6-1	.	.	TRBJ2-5	TGTGCCAGCAGTCCCCAGAGCCCTCCGTACCAAGAGACCCAGTACTTC	CASSPQSPPYQETQYF
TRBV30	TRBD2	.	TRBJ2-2	TGTGCCTGGAGTGAAGCGGGGGGGCCCGTCGGGGAGCTGTTTTTT	CAWSEAGGPVGELFF
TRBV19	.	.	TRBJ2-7	TGTGCCAGTAGTTCCGCCCTCGAGCAGTACTTC	CASSSALEQYF
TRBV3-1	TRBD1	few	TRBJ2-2	TGTGCCAGCAGCCCAGGACAGGGGGGAAAGCTGTTTTTT	CASSPGQGGKLFF
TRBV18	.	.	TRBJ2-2	TGTGCCAGCTCACTCGCCTCCGGGTCCGGGGAGCTGTTTTTT	CASSLASGSGELFF
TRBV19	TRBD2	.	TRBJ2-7	TGTGCCAGTAGTCCCATGACTAGCGCCTCCTACGAGCAGTACTTC	CASSPMTSASYEQYF
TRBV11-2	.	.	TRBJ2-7	TGTGCCAGCAGCACCTCCCCGGCGGGACGAACCTACGAGCAGTACTTC	CASSTSPAGRTYEQYF
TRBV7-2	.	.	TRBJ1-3	TGTGCCAGCAGCCCGGGATTCGTGTTGGGAAACACCATATATTTT	CASSPGFVLGNTIYF
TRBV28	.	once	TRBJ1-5	TGTGCCAGCGGCCACCCCCGCGGGCCCCAGCATTTT	CASGHPRGPQHF